This T cell receptor (beta chain) appears in the sequencing data of a study of shared clonotypes between healthy human individuals. The CDR3 is 16 residues long. V was trimmed by 2 bases and J by 4 bases, leaving 14 bases between them. CDR1 SGHAT and CDR2 FQNNGV come from the germline V gene. Some clones are missing from TCRdb's copy, which holds only in-frame ones; the method was immunoSEQ multiplex PCR. The table has about 380,000 clones, roughly 96% seen once. The specimen sequenced was memory CD8+ T cells sorted from blood. Subset defined: CD45RO+ cells pooled with CCR7-negative TemRA cells. The sequence derives from a man aged 25 to 45 in good health. This rearrangement joins TRBV11-2 to TRBJ2-2; the D gene is possibly TRBD1 (6 bases). The CDR3 DNA sequence: TGTGCCAGCAGCTTAATTGCAGGGGTGCGCACCGGGGAGCTGTTTTTT. This gives the protein CASSLIAGVRTGELFF. The full variable domain, rest sourced from reference TRBV11-2 and TRBJ2-2, is EAGVAQSPRYKIIEKRQSVAFWCNPISGHATLYWYQQILGQGPKLLIQFQNNGVVDDSQLPKDRFSAERLKGVDSTLKIQPAKLEDSAVYLCASSLIAGVRTGELFFGEGSRLTVL.